The next 18 T cell receptor beta chains were all read from a single sample in a study of shared clonotypes between healthy human individuals (dated by TCRdb to the early 2020s). Receptor libraries were prepared by the immunoSEQ multiplex PCR assay. This immuneACCESS table, as held by TCRdb, lists in-frame sequences with V and J called but not all clones. Of the missing ones, under half trace to an unresolved V gene in checked studies; the others have no known cause. This sample has around 500,000 clones in its table, and roughly 78% of those were observed once. Approximately 12% of the sample goes to the ten largest clones. The source material was PBMCs. These receptors were taken from a woman aged 40 to 49 in good health. Some clones in this sample may be carry-over from other donors' samples.

This clone is classed as medium-sized. The rearrangement joins TRBV28 to TRBJ2-7, with TRBD1 identical over 12 bases. Looked up from germline, CDR1 is MDHEN and CDR2 is SYDVKM. The V gene end was trimmed by 2 bases and the J gene end by 2 bases; junction bases not matched to a gene: 13. The CDR3 has 19 residues. The CDR3 region is CASSLPGTGGYGTPYEQYF. As DNA, the CDR3 is TGTGCCAGCAGTTTACCCGGGACAGGGGGCTACGGAACCCCCTACGAGCAGTACTTC.

The J gene is TRBJ2-1, the V gene TRBV4-2; a weak D match, TRBD2 (7 bases). Trimming took 4 bases from V and 5 from J, leaving 15 bases between them. The CDR3 has 15 amino acids. The V gene's germline CDR1 is LGHNA and CDR2 YNFKEQ. The CDR3 DNA reads TGTGCCAGCAGCCCTAGAGCGGGACACGACAATGAGCAGTTCTTC. Translating it yields CASSPRAGHDNEQFF.

In this sample, this clone turned up a few times. DNA of the CDR3: TGTGCCACCAGCAGAGGGGGCGTCGCGGGGTACAATGAGCAGTTCTTC. Amino acid sequence: CATSRGGVAGYNEQFF. This rearrangement joins TRBV15 to TRBJ2-1, with D perhaps TRBD2 (6 bases). This CDR3 is 16 amino acids long. V was cut by 1 base and J by 4 bases, with 14 bases left in between. Per germline, CDR1 LNHNV and CDR2 YYDKDF (reference sequence).

A single count supports this clone. This chain uses TRBV9 with TRBJ2-3, with D unclear. Germline V CDR1 and CDR2: SGDLS, YYNGEE. The CDR3 consists of 14 residues. Deletions cut 1 base from V and 2 bases from J, with 8 bases between. CDR3: CASSVYGVTDTQYF. CDR3 in DNA: TGTGCCAGCAGCGTATATGGTGTCACAGATACGCAGTATTTT.

V usage is TRBV18 and J usage is TRBJ2-3, with TRBD2 identical over 9 bases. CDR3 size: 17 residues. CDR1 is KGHSH and CDR2 is LQKENI in the germline V gene. Trimming removed 1 base from V and 4 bases from J; junction bases left unmatched: 9. The CDR3 nucleotides are TGTGCCAGCTCACCACAGATAGCGGGAGCGGGCGCAGATACGCAGTATTTT. As protein: CASSPQIAGAGADTQYF.

This chain joins TRBV19 and TRBJ2-1, with D unresolved. Trimming removed 1 base from V and 12 bases from J, with 7 bases in between. The CDR3 runs to 11 residues. Germline V gene lookup returns CDR1 LNHDA and CDR2 SQIVND (reference sequence). The DNA for the CDR3 is TGTGCCAGTAGTATAGCCAGCAGGCAGTTCTTC. Translation gives CASSIASRQFF.

This clone was seen just once. J is TRBJ2-3 and V is TRBV5-8; D may correspond to TRBD1 or TRBD2 (5 bases each). The CDR3 is made up of 15 amino acids. CDR1 and CDR2 from the germline V gene are SGHTS and YDEGEE. V lost 2 bases and J 2 bases, leaving 12 bases between the germline ends. The CDR3, as DNA: TGTGCCAGCAGCTTAGATCGGGGCCCCACAGATACGCAGTATTTT. Amino acids: CASSLDRGPTDTQYF. Variable domain in full (rest from reference TRBV5-8 and TRBJ2-3): EAGVTQSPTHLIKTRGQQATLRCSPISGHTSVYWYQQALGLGLQFLLWYDEGEERNRGNFPPRFSGRQFPNYSSELNVNALELEDSALYLCASSLDRGPTDTQYFGPGTRLTVL.

This clone was counted once. The chain recombines TRBV28 with TRBJ1-1; D is ambiguous. Germline loops: CDR1 MDHEN, CDR2 SYDVKM. The CDR3 has 14 residues. V lost 5 bases, J lost 3 bases, and 13 bases lay in between. The CDR3 region has the DNA TGTGCCAGCAGTGACCTCTTACAAGACACTGAAGCTTTCTTT. Encoded protein: CASSDLLQDTEAFF. Full variable domain (outside the CDR3, taken from reference TRBV28 and TRBJ1-1): DVKVTQSSRYLVKRTGEKVFLECVQDMDHENMFWYRQDPGLGLRLIYFSYDVKMKEKGDIPEGYSVSREKKERFSLILESASTNQTSMYLCASSDLLQDTEAFFGQGTRLTVV.

The chain is built from TRBV6-5 and TRBJ2-5, with unresolved D. Germline CDR1 reads MNHEY; CDR2 reads SVGAGI. This CDR3 comprises 15 residues. V gave up 4 bases and J gave up 0 bases, with 12 bases separating them. The CDR3 DNA sequence: TGTGCCAGCAGTTCCTGGACGGAGTACCAAGAGACCCAGTACTTC. Protein: CASSSWTEYQETQYF.

This clone was seen once. The J gene is TRBJ1-5, the V gene TRBV28, with no clear D. This CDR3 has 15 amino acids. Germline loops: CDR1 MDHEN, CDR2 SYDVKM. V was pared by 2 bases and J by 1 base, with 9 bases between. The DNA for the CDR3 is TGTGCCAGCAGTTTACTGCAGGCAAGCAATCAGCCCCAGCATTTT. Protein sequence: CASSLLQASNQPQHF.

The CDR3 loop reads CASSINQGGGNQPQHF. The CDR3, as DNA: TGTGCCAGTAGTATAAACCAGGGCGGGGGCAATCAGCCCCAGCATTTT. This sequence joins TRBV19 and TRBJ1-5, with a weak D call TRBD1 (5 bases). The CDR3 has 16 amino acids. Trimming took 2 bases from V and 2 from J, leaving 13 bases between them. Germline values: CDR1 LNHDA, CDR2 SQIVND (reference sequence). Filled out from reference TRBV19 and TRBJ1-5, the complete variable domain reads DGGITQSPKYLFRKEGQNVTLSCEQNLNHDAMYWYRQDPGQGLRLIYYSQIVNDFQKGDIAEGYSVSREKKESFPLTVTSAQKNPTAFYLCASSINQGGGNQPQHFGDGTRLSIL.

The rearrangement uses TRBV7-9 and TRBJ2-7; D may correspond to TRBD1 or TRBD2 (5 bases each). V was trimmed by 5 bases and J by 0 bases, leaving 14 bases between them. Germline V gene data show CDR1 as SEHNR and CDR2 as FQNEAQ (reference sequence). The CDR3 is 15 residues long. This CDR3 is CASSVTGTDSYEQYF. Here the CDR3 DNA reads TGTGCCAGCAGCGTCACCGGGACGGACTCCTACGAGCAGTACTTC.

As to this clone: The same CDR3 also results from other DNA sequences found in this sample. The chain combines TRBV28 with TRBJ2-5, with D perhaps matching TRBD2 (5 bases). Deletions cut 3 bases from V and 2 bases from J, with 10 bases between. CDR1 and CDR2 from the germline V gene are MDHEN and SYDVKM. The CDR3 runs 14 residues. The CDR3 reads CASSLVRGQETQYF. CDR3 DNA sequence: TGTGCCAGCAGTTTGGTCCGGGGACAAGAGACCCAGTACTTC.

A word on this clone: The same CDR3 can be traced to other DNA sequences in this sample. The chain recombines TRBV4-1 with TRBJ2-2; 13 bases are a match to TRBD2. The V segment lost 1 base and the J segment 5 bases; nucleotides outside the gene matches: 7. CDR1 MGHRA and CDR2 YSYEKL come from the germline V gene. The CDR3 is made up of 18 amino acids. CDR3 DNA: TGCGCCAGCAGCCAAGGTGGACTAGCGGGAGTTGGTACCGGGGAGCTGTTTTTT. Amino acids: CASSQGGLAGVGTGELFF.

Details on this clone: An end of the junction does not agree with germline; a read error may underlie this. The chain links TRBV5-8 to TRBJ2-7, with D perhaps matching TRBD2 (6 bases). Germline CDR1 SGHTS, CDR2 YDEGEE. The CDR3 is made up of 14 amino acids. The CDR3 coding sequence is TGTGCCAGCAGCTTTGTCGGGAGCTCCTACGGGCAGTACTTC. Amino acids: CASSFVGSSYGQYF.

This clone is a singleton in its sample. This chain connects TRBV5-1 to TRBJ2-5; 12 bases agree with TRBD2. Trimming took 4 bases from V and 4 from J; bases not matched to a gene: 11. Germline lookup yields CDR1 SGHRS and CDR2 YFSETQ. The CDR3 length is 17 residues. The CDR3 is CASSPRTSGTLAETQYF. CDR3 in DNA: TGCGCCAGCAGCCCCAGGACTAGCGGGACGCTCGCAGAGACCCAGTACTTC.

This clone showed up just once. J is TRBJ2-1 and V is TRBV7-3; 9 bases fit TRBD2. The CDR3 extends over 16 amino acids. Germline loops: CDR1 SGHTA, CDR2 FQGTGA. The V segment lost 4 bases and the J segment 7 bases; nucleotides outside the gene matches: 11. The CDR3 here is CASSSTSGALGNEQFF. The DNA of the CDR3 is TGTGCCAGCAGCTCGACTAGCGGAGCTTTGGGGAATGAGCAGTTCTTC.

The chain employs TRBV29-1 and TRBJ2-1; the D is unclear. V gave up 3 bases and J gave up 4 bases, with 4 bases separating them. The CDR3 is 11 amino acids. The germline V gene has CDR1 SQVTM and CDR2 ANQGSEA. The CDR3 is CSVEQYNEQFF. CDR3 DNA: TGCAGCGTTGAGCAGTACAATGAGCAGTTCTTC.